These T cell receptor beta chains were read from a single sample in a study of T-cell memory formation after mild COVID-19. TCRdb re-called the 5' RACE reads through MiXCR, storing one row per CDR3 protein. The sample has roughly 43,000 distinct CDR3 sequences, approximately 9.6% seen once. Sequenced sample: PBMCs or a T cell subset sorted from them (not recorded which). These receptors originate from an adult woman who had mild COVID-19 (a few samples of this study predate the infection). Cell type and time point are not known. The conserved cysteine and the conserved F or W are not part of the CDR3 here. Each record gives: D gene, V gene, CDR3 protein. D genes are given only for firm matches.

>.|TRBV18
ASSELVAYEQY
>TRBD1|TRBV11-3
ASSRRDSYGYT
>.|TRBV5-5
ASSLAGGRLSSGANVLT
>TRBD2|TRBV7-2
ASSLKTSDSYEQY
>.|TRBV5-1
ASSLAWRHLNQPQH
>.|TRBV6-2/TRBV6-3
ASSPGTQFTGELF
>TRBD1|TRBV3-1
ASSHWGQDYGYT
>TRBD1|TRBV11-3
ASSSGGGRGTEAF
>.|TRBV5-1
ASSLALGGETQY
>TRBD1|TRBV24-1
ATSDTRTGKQETQY
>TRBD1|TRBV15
ATSRDPTGGSYEQY
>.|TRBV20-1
SARGDETSTDTQY
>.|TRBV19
ASSVASTDTQY
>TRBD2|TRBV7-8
ASSFAGAGYEQY
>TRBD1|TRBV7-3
ASSLGQGVGELF
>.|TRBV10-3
AISGVTTDTQY
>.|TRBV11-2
ASSLVSGFSDEQF
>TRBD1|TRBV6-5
ASSWDRGSNQPQH
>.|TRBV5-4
ASSLRTGTHTQY
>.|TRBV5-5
ASSQTGIGYEQY
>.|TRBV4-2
ASSQDMAGSINTQY
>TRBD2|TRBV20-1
SARLAGGRFEQY
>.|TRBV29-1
SVGAGREDTEAF
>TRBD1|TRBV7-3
ASSLYGSGTGTLNTEAF
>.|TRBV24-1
ATSDFKRGNEQF
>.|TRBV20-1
SARQGPKNIQY
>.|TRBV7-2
ASSLSFRGSQETQY
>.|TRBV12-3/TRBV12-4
ASRQQDGNQPQH
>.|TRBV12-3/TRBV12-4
ASSTLGGRDGYT